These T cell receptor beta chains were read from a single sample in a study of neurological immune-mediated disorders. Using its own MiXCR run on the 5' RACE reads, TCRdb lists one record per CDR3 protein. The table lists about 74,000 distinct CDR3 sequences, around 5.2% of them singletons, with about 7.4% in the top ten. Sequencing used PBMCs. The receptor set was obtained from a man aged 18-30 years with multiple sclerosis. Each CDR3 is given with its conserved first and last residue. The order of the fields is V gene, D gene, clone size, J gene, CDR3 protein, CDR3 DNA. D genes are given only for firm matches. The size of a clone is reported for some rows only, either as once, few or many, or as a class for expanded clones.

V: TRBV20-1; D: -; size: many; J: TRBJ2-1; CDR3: CSARGYNEQFF; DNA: TGCAGTGCTCGGGGCTACAATGAGCAGTTCTTC
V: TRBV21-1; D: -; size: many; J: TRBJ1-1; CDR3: CASSKEAGRGSYTEAFF; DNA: TGTGCCAGCAGCAAAGAGGCCGGACGGGGGTCCTACACTGAAGCTTTCTTT
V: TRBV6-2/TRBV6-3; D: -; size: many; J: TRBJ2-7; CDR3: CASFSARAYEQYF; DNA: TGTGCCAGCTTTAGCGCGCGAGCCTACGAGCAGTACTTC
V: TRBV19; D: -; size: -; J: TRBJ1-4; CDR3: CASSIGDRRSEKLFF; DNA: TGTGCCAGTAGTATAGGGGACCGGAGATCGGAAAAACTGTTTTTT
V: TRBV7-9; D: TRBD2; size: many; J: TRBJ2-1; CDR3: CASSQLAGDSFF; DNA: TGTGCCAGCAGCCAGCTAGCGGGAGATTCGTTCTTC
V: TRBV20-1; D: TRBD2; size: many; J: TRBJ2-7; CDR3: CSARPYGTIDYEQYF; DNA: TGCAGTGCTAGACCATATGGGACTATAGACTACGAGCAGTACTTC
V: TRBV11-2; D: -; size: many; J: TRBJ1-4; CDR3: CASSLGVGNEKLFF; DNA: TGTGCCAGCAGCCTAGGGGTTGGGAATGAAAAACTGTTTTTT
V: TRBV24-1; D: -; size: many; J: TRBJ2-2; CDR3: CATSPTSNTGELFF; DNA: TGTGCCACCAGCCCTACTTCGAACACCGGGGAGCTGTTTTTT
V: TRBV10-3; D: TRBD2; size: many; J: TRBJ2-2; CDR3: CAISEDERGAGTGELFF; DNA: TGTGCCATCAGTGAGGACGAGCGGGGGGCCGGTACCGGGGAGCTGTTTTTT
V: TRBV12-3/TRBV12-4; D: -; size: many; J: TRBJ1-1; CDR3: CASSASGFEAFF; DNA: TGTGCCAGCAGTGCCTCAGGGTTTGAAGCTTTCTTT
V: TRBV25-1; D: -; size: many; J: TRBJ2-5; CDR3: CASSSMGETQYF; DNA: TGTGCCAGCAGTAGTATGGGGGAGACCCAGTACTTC
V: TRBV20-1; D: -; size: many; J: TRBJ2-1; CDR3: CSASGLSSYNEQFF; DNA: TGCAGTGCTTCTGGGTTGAGCTCCTACAATGAGCAGTTCTTC
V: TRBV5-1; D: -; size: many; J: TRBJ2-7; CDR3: CASSLQGRFHEQYF; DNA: TGCGCCAGCAGCTTGCAGGGGCGATTCCACGAGCAGTACTTC
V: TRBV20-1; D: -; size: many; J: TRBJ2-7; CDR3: CSAALPGRDYEQYF; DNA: TGCAGTGCTGCCTTACCGGGAAGGGATTACGAGCAGTACTTC
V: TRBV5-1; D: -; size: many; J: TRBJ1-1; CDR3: CASSLDEGRTEAFF; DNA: TGCGCCAGCAGCTTGGATGAGGGGAGGACTGAAGCTTTCTTT
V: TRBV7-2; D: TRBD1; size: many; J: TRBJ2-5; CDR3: CASSRNRGGWETQYF; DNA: TGTGCCAGCAGCCGAAACAGGGGTGGCTGGGAGACCCAGTACTTC
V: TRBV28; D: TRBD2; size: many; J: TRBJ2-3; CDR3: CASSSWGLAGVSDTQYF; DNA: TGTGCCAGCAGTTCCTGGGGACTAGCGGGAGTCTCAGATACGCAGTATTTT
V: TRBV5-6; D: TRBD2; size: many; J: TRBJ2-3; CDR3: CASSFGGEDTQYF; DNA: TGTGCCAGCAGCTTTGGGGGGGAAGATACGCAGTATTTT
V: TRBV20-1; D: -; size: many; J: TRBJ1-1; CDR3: CSARRANTEAFF; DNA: TGCAGTGCTAGACGCGCTAACACTGAAGCTTTCTTT
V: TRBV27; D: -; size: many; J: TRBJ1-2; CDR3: CASSPLAGLDYGYTF; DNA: TGTGCCAGCAGTCCCCTAGCAGGGTTGGACTATGGCTACACCTTC
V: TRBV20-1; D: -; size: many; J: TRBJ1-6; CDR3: CSARTRISYNSPLHF; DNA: TGCAGTGCTAGAACGAGAATTTCCTATAATTCACCCCTCCACTTT
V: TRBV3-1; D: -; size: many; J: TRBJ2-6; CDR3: CASSRSTGANVLTF; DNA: TGTGCCAGCAGCCGGTCCACTGGGGCCAACGTCCTGACTTTC